This T cell receptor beta chain came from a study of Graves' ophthalmopathy and Graves' hyperthyroidism. A few counts support this clonotype. TCR beta CDR3 amplification used RNA transcripts. Scientists carried out first-round RT-PCR using HTBI primers and then a second-round multiplex PCR. TCRdb reanalysed the multiplex PCR reads using MiXCR and keeps one entry per CDR3 protein. The top ten hold under 3.5% of the sample, which has approximately 700,000 distinct CDR3 sequences, about 41% seen once. Trimming took 5 bases from V and 6 from J; bases not matched to a gene: 4. Germline V CDR1 and CDR2: LGHNT, FRNRAP. The CDR3 length is 14 residues.

The sequenced sample consisted of peripheral blood. The source of this sequence is an adult man with Graves' ophthalmopathy. The chain joins TRBV12-5 to TRBJ1-4, with 9 bases aligning to TRBD1. The CDR3 DNA follows: TGTGCTAGTGGTACCCGGGACAGGGATGAAAAACTGTTTTTT. Translating gives CASGTRDRDEKLFF. Together with reference TRBV12-5 and TRBJ1-4, the CDR3 gives the full variable domain: DARVTQTPRHKVTEMGQEVTMRCQPILGHNTVFWYRQTMMQGLELLAYFRNRAPLDDSGMPKDRFSAEMPDATLATLKIQPSEPRDSAVYFCASGTRDRDEKLFFGSGTQLSVL.